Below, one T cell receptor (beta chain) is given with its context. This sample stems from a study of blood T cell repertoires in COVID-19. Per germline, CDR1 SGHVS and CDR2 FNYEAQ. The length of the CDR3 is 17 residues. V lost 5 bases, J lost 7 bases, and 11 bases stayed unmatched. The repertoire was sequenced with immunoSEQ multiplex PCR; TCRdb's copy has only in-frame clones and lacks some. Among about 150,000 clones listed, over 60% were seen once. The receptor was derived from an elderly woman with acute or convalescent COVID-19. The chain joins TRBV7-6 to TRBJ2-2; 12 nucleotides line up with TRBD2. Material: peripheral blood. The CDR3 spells CASSVGLAGQNGGELFF. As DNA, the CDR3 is TGTGCCAGCAGCGTAGGACTAGCGGGGCAGAATGGCGGGGAGCTGTTTTTT.